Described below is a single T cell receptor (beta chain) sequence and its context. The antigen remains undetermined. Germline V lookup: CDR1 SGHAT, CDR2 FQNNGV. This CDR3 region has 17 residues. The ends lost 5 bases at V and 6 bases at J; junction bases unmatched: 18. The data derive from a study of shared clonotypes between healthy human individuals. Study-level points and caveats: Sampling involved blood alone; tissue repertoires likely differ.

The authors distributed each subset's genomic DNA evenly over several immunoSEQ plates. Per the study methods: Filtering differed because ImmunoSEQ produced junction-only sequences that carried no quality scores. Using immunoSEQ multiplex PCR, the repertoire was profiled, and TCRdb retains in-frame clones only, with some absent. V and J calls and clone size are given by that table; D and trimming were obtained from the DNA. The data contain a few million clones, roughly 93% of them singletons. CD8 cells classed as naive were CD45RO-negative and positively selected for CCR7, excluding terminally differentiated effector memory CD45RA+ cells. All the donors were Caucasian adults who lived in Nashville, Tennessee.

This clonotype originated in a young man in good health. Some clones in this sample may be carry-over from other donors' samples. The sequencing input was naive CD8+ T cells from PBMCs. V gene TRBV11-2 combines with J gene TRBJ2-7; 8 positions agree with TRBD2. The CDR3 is CASSTETGTRFLVEQYF. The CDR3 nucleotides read TGTGCCAGCAGCACTGAGACCGGGACTAGGTTCCTCGTCGAGCAGTACTTC.